These T cell receptor beta chains were read from a single sample in a study of OX40 agonist ivuxolimab in advanced cancers. The repertoire was sequenced with immunoSEQ multiplex PCR; TCRdb's copy has only in-frame clones and lacks some. The sample lists under 80,000 clones, roughly 88% occurring once. The material was CD4+ or CD8+ T cells sorted from blood, obtained in a trial of the OX40 agonist ivuxolimab. Every receptor here comes from an adult with an advanced solid tumor such as melanoma, head and neck, liver or kidney cancer. Each CDR3 is given with its conserved first and last residue. A D gene is named only where the DNA matches it firmly. For some rows the clone size is stated as once, few or many, or as a class when expanded; others skip it.

clone size,V gene,D gene,J gene,CDR3 DNA,CDR3 protein
.,TRBV19,TRBD2,TRBJ2-1,TGTGCCAGTACCATAGAACTAGCGGGAGGCAAGCAGTTCTTC,CASTIELAGGKQFF
.,TRBV15,.,TRBJ1-3,TGTGCCACCAGCAAAGGAGAGTCTGGAAACACCATATATTTT,CATSKGESGNTIYF
.,TRBV6-1,.,TRBJ1-2,TGTGCCCTAAACGAGGGGTGGGGCGGCTACACCTTC,CALNEGWGGYTF
.,TRBV28,TRBD2,TRBJ2-7,TGTGCCAGCAGTTTTTCAATCAATTTGGGACTAGCGGGATCGACATCCTACGAGCAGTACTTC,CASSFSINLGLAGSTSYEQYF
medium-sized,TRBV25-1,.,TRBJ1-1,TGTGCCAGCAGTGAATATACGGATAACACTGAAGCTTTCTTT,CASSEYTDNTEAFF
.,TRBV5-6,.,TRBJ1-4,TGTGCCAGCAGCTCCTACTTCTATCCCGATGAAAAACTGTTTTTT,CASSSYFYPDEKLFF
.,TRBV10-3,.,TRBJ1-2,TGTGCCATCAGTGGGTCACCCCTATCGGGCTACACCTTC,CAISGSPLSGYTF
.,TRBV7-8,.,TRBJ2-1,TGTGCCAGCAGCCCCTGGACAGTCTACAATGAGCAGTTCTTC,CASSPWTVYNEQFF
.,TRBV6-6,.,TRBJ1-1,TGTGCCAGCAGTTACTCGAAAGCCACAAACACTGAAGCTTTCTTT,CASSYSKATNTEAFF
few,TRBV7-9,.,TRBJ2-5,TGTGCCAGCAGCCAAGGGCTGGGGGGAGAGACCCAGTACTTC,CASSQGLGGETQYF
.,TRBV19,.,TRBJ2-1,TGTGCCAGTAGTAAGCTTCGGGGGAGCTCCTACAATGAGCAGTTCTTC,CASSKLRGSSYNEQFF
.,TRBV5-4,TRBD2,TRBJ2-5,TGTGCCAGCAGCCGGACTAGCGGGAACCAAGAGACCCAGTACTTC,CASSRTSGNQETQYF
.,TRBV28,.,TRBJ2-7,TGTGCCAGCAGTTTACCAGGGCCCAGCGGGCAGTACTTC,CASSLPGPSGQYF
.,TRBV15,.,TRBJ2-3,TGTGCCACCAGCAGAGGCACCAACGATGATACGCAGTATTTT,CATSRGTNDDTQYF
.,TRBV5-4,TRBD1,TRBJ2-6,TGTGCCAGCAGCTCGGGACAGGTATCTGGGGCCAACGTCCTGACTTTC,CASSSGQVSGANVLTF
.,TRBV7-2,.,TRBJ2-5,TGTGCCAGCAGCTTTACAGGGAGCCAAGAGACCCAGTACTTC,CASSFTGSQETQYF